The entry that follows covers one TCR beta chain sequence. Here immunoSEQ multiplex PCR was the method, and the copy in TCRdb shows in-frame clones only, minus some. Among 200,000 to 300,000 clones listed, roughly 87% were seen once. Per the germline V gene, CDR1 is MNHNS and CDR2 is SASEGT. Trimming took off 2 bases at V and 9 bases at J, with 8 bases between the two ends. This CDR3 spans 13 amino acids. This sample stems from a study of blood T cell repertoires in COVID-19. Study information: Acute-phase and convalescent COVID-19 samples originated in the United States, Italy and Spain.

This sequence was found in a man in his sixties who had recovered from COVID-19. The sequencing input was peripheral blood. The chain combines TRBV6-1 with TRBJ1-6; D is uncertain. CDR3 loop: CASSEPVFSPLHF. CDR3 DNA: TGTGCCAGCAGTGAACCAGTGTTTTCACCCCTCCACTTT.